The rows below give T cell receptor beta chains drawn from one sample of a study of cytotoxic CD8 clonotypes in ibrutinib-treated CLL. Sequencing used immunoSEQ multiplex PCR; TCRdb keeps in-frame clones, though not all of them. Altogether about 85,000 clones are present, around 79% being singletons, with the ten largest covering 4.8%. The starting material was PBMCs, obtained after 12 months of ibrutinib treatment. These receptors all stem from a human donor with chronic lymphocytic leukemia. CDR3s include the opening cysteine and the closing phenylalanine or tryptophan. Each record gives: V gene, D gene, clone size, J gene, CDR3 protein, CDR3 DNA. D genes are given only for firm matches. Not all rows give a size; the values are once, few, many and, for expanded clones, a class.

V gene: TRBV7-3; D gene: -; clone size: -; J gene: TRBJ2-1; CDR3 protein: CASSLEGDEQFF; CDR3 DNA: TGTGCCAGCAGCTTGGAAGGCGATGAGCAGTTCTTC
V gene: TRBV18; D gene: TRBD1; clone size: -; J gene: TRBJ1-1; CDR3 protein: CASSRGQGGTNTEAFF; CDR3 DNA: TGTGCCAGCTCCCGAGGACAGGGGGGGACGAACACTGAAGCTTTCTTT
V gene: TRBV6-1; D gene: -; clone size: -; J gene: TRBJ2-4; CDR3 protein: CASSEGQKNIQYF; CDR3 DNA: TGTGCCAGCAGTGAGGGCCAGAAAAACATTCAGTACTTC
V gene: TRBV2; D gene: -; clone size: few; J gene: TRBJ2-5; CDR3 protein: CASSPQETQYF; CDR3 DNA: TGTGCCAGCAGCCCCCAAGAGACCCAGTACTTC
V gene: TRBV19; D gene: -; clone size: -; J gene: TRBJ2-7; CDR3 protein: CASSKDRTYEQYF; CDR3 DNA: TGTGCCAGTAGTAAGGACAGAACCTACGAGCAGTACTTC
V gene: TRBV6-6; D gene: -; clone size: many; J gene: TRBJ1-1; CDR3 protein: CASTTGLNPEAFF; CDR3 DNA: TGTGCCAGCACCACCGGACTCAACCCTGAAGCTTTCTTT
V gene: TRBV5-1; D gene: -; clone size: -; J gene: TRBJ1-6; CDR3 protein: CASRQTYNSPLHF; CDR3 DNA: TGCGCCAGCAGACAGACCTATAATTCACCCCTCCACTTT
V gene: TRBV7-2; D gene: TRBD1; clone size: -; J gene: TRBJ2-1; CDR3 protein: CASSTRWTGDEQFF; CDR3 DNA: TGTGCCAGCAGCACCCGCTGGACAGGGGATGAGCAGTTCTTC
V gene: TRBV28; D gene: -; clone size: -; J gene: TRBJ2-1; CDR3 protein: CATHRYNEQFF; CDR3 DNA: TGTGCCACCCACCGATACAATGAGCAGTTCTTC
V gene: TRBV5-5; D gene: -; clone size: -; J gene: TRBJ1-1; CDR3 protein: CASSLDWTAMNTEAFF; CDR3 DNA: TGTGCCAGCAGCTTGGACTGGACAGCCATGAACACTGAAGCTTTCTTT
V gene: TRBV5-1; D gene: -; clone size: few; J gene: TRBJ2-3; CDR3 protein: CASSSGRATDTQYF; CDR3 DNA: TGCGCCAGCAGCTCCGGACGGGCCACAGATACGCAGTATTTT
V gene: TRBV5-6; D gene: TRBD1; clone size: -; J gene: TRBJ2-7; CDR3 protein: CASSLAGQGAYEQYF; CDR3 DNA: TGTGCCAGCAGCTTGGCGGGACAGGGGGCTTACGAGCAGTACTTC
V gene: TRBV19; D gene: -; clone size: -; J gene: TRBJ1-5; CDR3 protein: CASRPPGQPQHF; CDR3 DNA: TGTGCCAGTAGGCCGCCGGGGCAGCCCCAGCATTTT
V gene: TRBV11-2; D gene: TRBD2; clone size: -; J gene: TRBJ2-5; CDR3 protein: CASSSRGAGEETQYF; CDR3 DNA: TGTGCCAGCAGCTCCCGGGGCGCGGGGGAAGAGACCCAGTACTTC
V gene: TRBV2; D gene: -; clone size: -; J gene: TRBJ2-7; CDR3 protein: CASSDPGAASTYEQYF; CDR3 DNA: TGTGCCAGCAGTGACCCGGGGGCAGCCTCCACCTACGAGCAGTACTTC
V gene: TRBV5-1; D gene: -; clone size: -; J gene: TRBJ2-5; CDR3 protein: CASSLLPGETQYF; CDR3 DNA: TGCGCCAGCAGCTTGCTTCCCGGGGAGACCCAGTACTTC
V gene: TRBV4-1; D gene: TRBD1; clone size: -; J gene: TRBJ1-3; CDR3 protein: CASSQSRDRASGGSGNTIYF; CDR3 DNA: TGCGCCAGCAGCCAAAGCCGGGACAGGGCCTCCGGGGGCTCTGGAAACACCATATATTTT
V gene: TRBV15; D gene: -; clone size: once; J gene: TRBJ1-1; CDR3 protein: CATSRAGNTEAFF; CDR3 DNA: TGTGCCACCAGCAGAGCGGGGAACACTGAAGCTTTCTTT
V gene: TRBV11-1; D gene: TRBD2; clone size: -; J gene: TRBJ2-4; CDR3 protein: CASSLLSHLSSGKNIQYF; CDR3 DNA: TGTGCCAGCAGCTTACTTTCACACCTATCTAGCGGCAAAAACATTCAGTACTTC
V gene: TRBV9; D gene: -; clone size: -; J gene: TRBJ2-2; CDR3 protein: CASSGAGNTGELFF; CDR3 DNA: TGTGCCAGCAGCGGCGCGGGGAACACCGGGGAGCTGTTTTTT
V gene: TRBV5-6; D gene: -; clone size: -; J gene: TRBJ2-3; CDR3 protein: CASIRSSTDTQYF; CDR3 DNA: TGTGCCAGCATCCGGAGTAGCACAGATACGCAGTATTTT
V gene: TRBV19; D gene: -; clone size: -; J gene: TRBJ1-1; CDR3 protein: CATRGGAGTEAFF; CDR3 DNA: TGTGCCACCCGAGGGGGGGCGGGGACTGAAGCTTTCTTT
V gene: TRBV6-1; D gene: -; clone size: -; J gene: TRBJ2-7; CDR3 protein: CASSRTYEQYF; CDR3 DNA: TGTGCCAGCAGTCGCACCTACGAGCAGTACTTC
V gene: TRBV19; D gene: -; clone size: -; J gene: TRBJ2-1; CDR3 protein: CASSILGVSYNEQFF; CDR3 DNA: TGTGCCAGTAGTATCCTGGGGGTCTCCTACAATGAGCAGTTCTTC
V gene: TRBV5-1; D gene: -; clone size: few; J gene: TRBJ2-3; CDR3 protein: CASSPTPGGTDTQYF; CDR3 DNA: TGCGCCAGCAGCCCGACCCCAGGGGGCACAGATACGCAGTATTTT
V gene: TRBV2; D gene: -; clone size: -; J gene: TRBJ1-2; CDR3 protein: CASSERSDIFYGYTF; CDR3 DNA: TGTGCCAGCAGTGAACGGTCGGACATATTCTATGGCTACACCTTC
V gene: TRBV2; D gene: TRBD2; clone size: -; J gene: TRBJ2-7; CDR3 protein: CASIRTSGLYEQYF; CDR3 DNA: TGTGCCAGCATTCGGACTAGCGGCCTCTACGAGCAGTACTTC
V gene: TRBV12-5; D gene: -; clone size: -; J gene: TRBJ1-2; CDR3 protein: CASGSARWPGGYTF; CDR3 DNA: TGTGCTAGTGGTTCGGCCCGATGGCCCGGGGGCTACACCTTC
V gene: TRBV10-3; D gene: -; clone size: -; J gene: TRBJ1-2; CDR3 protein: CAISESGGGPGYTF; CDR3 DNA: TGTGCCATCAGTGAGTCGGGGGGAGGGCCTGGCTACACCTTC
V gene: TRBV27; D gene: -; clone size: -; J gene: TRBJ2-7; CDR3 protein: CASSFPGVGEQYF; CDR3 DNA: TGTGCCAGCAGTTTCCCTGGGGTAGGCGAGCAGTACTTC
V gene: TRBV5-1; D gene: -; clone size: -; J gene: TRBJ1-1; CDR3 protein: CASSLWGRDTEAFF; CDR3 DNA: TGCGCCAGCAGCTTGTGGGGGAGAGACACTGAAGCTTTCTTT
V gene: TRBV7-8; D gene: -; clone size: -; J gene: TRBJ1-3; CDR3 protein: CASSLFWRGNTIYF; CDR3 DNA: TGTGCCAGCAGCTTATTTTGGCGTGGAAACACCATATATTTT